This T cell receptor (beta chain) was identified during a study of PD-L1 blockade in urothelial cancer. The investigators introduced synthetic TCR analog templates into each PCR as spikes. TCRdb's table, derived via immunoSEQ multiplex PCR, lists solely in-frame clones and lacks some. The repertoire holds some 31,000 clones, with roughly 84% as singletons. Whole-study findings and limits: A below-median TCR clonality in blood before treatment predicted better survival.

Indicated time point: peripheral blood 6 weeks after treatment start. Urothelial carcinoma in patients was locally advanced or metastatic. Each patient gave between 1 and 8 samples, pretreatment and on-treatment. This clone was recorded once. Its antigen is unknown. CDR3 length: 16 amino acids. Germline loops: CDR1 SGHRS, CDR2 YFSETQ. The ends were cut back, 0 bases at V and 2 bases at J, with 13 bases in the middle. The rearrangement uses TRBV5-1 and TRBJ2-3; D may be TRBD2 (6 bases). Sequencing used PBMCs, obtained around atezolizumab (anti-PD-L1) treatment. This TCR came from a man between 65 and 80 years old with urothelial cancer. The CDR3 nucleotides read TGCGCCAGCAGCTTGGCCGGAGGGGCCGCCACAGATACGCAGTATTTT. Translated, it gives CASSLAGGAATDTQYF.